The T cell receptor beta chain described here comes from a study of cytomegalovirus exposure and HLA in healthy donors. Study context: Falling in the Caucasian-associated ancestry cluster were about 82% of some 400 genotyped donors.

In the case of this clone: Its antigen is undetermined.

In the PCR, 60 Vbeta and 13 Jbeta primers were used. Using immunoSEQ multiplex PCR, the repertoire was profiled, and TCRdb retains in-frame clones only, with some absent. The sample lists 150,000 or so clones; around 80% were seen once. The germline V gene encodes CDR1 SGHTA and CDR2 FQGNSA. The trim removed 6 bases at V and 1 base at J, leaving 8 bases unmatched. This CDR3 comprises 15 residues. Overall study findings and caveats: The productive fraction for most TCR beta V segments was about 87% or about 30% in an earlier analysis. Presence/absence analyses assumed roughly uniform sequencing depth across donors. Later analysis identified 16,000 or so TCR beta sequences associated with HLA alleles, using a false discovery rate threshold of 0.05.

The receptor comes from a male donor in good health and CMV-seropositive. Sequencing used PBMCs. The rearrangement links TRBV7-2 to TRBJ1-1, with 7 nucleotides matching TRBD1. In DNA, the CDR3 is TGTGCCAGCAGTAAATCAGGGGGTGGGAACACTGAAGCTTTCTTT. Amino acid sequence: CASSKSGGGNTEAFF. The variable domain in full, completed from reference TRBV7-2 and TRBJ1-1, reads GAGVSQSPSNKVTEKGKDVELRCDPISGHTALYWYRQSLGQGLEFLIYFQGNSAPDKSGLPSDRFSAERTGGSVSTLTIQRTQQEDSAVYLCASSKSGGGNTEAFFGQGTRLTVV.